These 28 T cell receptor beta chains were sequenced from one sample in a study of T cell repertoires in cytomegalovirus infection. Each CDR3 protein is one row after TCRdb ran MiXCR on the reads. Seen here are hundreds of thousands of distinct CDR3 sequences, 30% to 35% observed once, and the top ten hold around 12%. Their cognate antigens are unknown. Material: cultured CD8+ T cells from PBMCs, obtained from culture after CMV antigen stimulation. These receptors all come from a human donor in good health (CMV status not recorded). Some clones in this sample may be carry-over from other donors' samples.

The CDR3 here is CASSGSQQGLYEQYV. The CDR3 DNA reads as TGTGCCAGCTCAGGGAGTCAGCAGGGTCTCTACGAGCAGTACGTC. The V gene is TRBV18, the J gene TRBJ2-7; TRBD1 or TRBD2 may be the D gene (5 bases each). Germline values: CDR1 KGHSH, CDR2 LQKENI. The V end lost 5 bases, the J end lost 3 bases, and 17 bases lay between the germline ends. The CDR3 loop spans 15 amino acids.

In its sample, this clonotype was seen many times. The rearrangement uses TRBV12-3 or TRBV12-4 and TRBJ1-2; 7 nucleotides match TRBD1. The junction had 8 bases not matched to a gene; V was cut back by 5 bases and J by 8 bases. The CDR3 sequence is 13 residues long. CDR3 protein: CASSIGTAQGYTF. CDR3 coding DNA: TGTGCCAGCAGTATTGGGACAGCCCAAGGCTACACCTTC.

This chain uses TRBV28 with TRBJ2-7; D may correspond to TRBD1 or TRBD2 (7 bases each). Per germline, CDR1 MDHEN and CDR2 SYDVKM. CDR3 length equals 16 residues. Trimming took 8 bases from V and 2 from J, leaving 22 bases between them. DNA for the CDR3: TGTGCCAGCCAGGGGGAGGGGGGCGACGGGCCCTACGAGCAGTACGTC. Translation: CASQGEGGDGPYEQYV.

This clonotype came up once. The chain uses TRBV6-6 and TRBJ2-7; TRBD1 is a possible D gene (6 bases). From germline, CDR1 is MNHNY and CDR2 SVGAGI (reference sequence). CDR3 size: 15 residues. V was clipped by 5 bases and J by 6 bases, with 20 bases between them. CDR3 sequence reads: CASSGGPALSTEQYV. DNA for the CDR3: TGTGCCAGCAGTGGGGGCCCAGCCCTCTCTACCGAGCAGTACGTC.

This clonotype was counted only a few times. The V gene is TRBV12-3 or TRBV12-4, the J gene TRBJ2-7; 7 bases fit TRBD2. J lost 3 bases, V lost 3 bases, and 14 bases had no gene match. This CDR3 has 17 amino acids. The CDR3 nucleotides are TGTGCCAGCAGTTTCCGGACGGAGAGGGAGGGGAACTACGAGCAGTACTTC. This sequence encodes CASSFRTEREGNYEQYF.

In this sample, this clonotype turned up a few times. V gene TRBV27 combines with J gene TRBJ2-7; no firm D call. Trimming left V 5 bases short and J 3 bases short, with 11 bases between. CDR3 length: 13 residues. From germline, CDR1 is MNHEY and CDR2 SMNVEV (reference sequence). CDR3 loop: CASSLGGHYEQYF. The CDR3 nucleotides are TGTGCCAGCAGTCTGGGTGGGCACTACGAGCAGTACTTC.

The chain recombines TRBV6-5 with TRBJ1-6; D not resolved. Between the trimmed V and J ends, which lost 6 bases and 1 base, there was a span of 10 bases. CDR3 length: 15 residues. Germline V gene sequence: CDR1 MNHEY, CDR2 SVGAGI. The CDR3 region has the DNA TGTGCCAGCAGCCCGAGTGGATCCTATAATTCACCCCTCCACTTT. Its protein product is CASSPSGSYNSPLHF.

The rearrangement links TRBV3-1 to TRBJ2-7; 7 bases are a match to TRBD2. The germline V gene encodes CDR1 LGHDT and CDR2 YNNKEL (reference sequence). The CDR3 spans 13 residues. V gave up 5 bases and J gave up 4 bases; unmatched junction bases: 5. The CDR3 loop reads CASSARLAYEQYF. The CDR3 region has the DNA TGTGCCAGCAGCGCCCGACTAGCTTACGAGCAGTACTTC.

The CDR3 loop reads CSVDGTSGLMPFF. The DNA for the CDR3 is TGCAGCGTTGACGGGACTAGCGGATTAATGCCGTTCTTC. The V gene is TRBV29-1, the J gene TRBJ2-1, with 11 bases that match TRBD2. After removal of 3 bases from V and 15 bases from J, the junction contained 10 bases not matched to a gene. Looked up from germline, CDR1 is SQVTM and CDR2 is ANQGSEA. The CDR3 sequence is 13 residues long.

The sample holds a few counts of this clonotype. V gene TRBV28 combines with J gene TRBJ2-1; D is undetermined. This CDR3 contains 12 residues. V lost 3 bases, J lost 8 bases, and 8 bases lay in between. CDR1 and CDR2 from the germline V gene are MDHEN and SYDVKM. The CDR3 DNA sequence: TGTGCCAGCAGTTTTATCGGCTATGAGCAGTTCTTC. It encodes CASSFIGYEQFF.

V usage is TRBV5-8 and J usage is TRBJ2-1; D gene unclear. The CDR3 has 16 residues. Germline CDR1 is SGHTS and CDR2 is YDEGEE. The V and J ends lost 0 bases and 2 bases respectively, with 12 bases between them. The CDR3 nucleotides read TGTGCCAGCAGCTTGGCCGTGGGGTTAACCTACAATGAGCAGTTCTTC. It specifies CASSLAVGLTYNEQFF.

This clonotype was seen at least ten times. V is TRBV12-5 and J is TRBJ1-6, with D tentatively TRBD1 (5 bases). V was cut by 5 bases and J by 3 bases, with 8 bases left in between. CDR3 size: 14 residues. The germline V gene encodes CDR1 LGHNT and CDR2 FRNRAP. The CDR3: CASGEDSYNSPLHF. Here the CDR3 DNA reads TGTGCTAGTGGTGAAGACAGCTATAATTCACCCCTCCACTTT.

The genes are TRBV6-4 and TRBJ2-1; tentative D call: TRBD1 (6 bases). Per the germline V gene, CDR1 is MRHNA and CDR2 is SNTAGT. V lost 0 bases and J lost 4, with 10 bases in between. The CDR3 sequence is 15 residues long. This CDR3 reads CASSDSTGRYNEQFF. The CDR3 DNA is TGTGCCAGCAGTGACTCGACAGGAAGATACAATGAGCAGTTCTTC.

In this sample, this clonotype turned up many times. The chain links TRBV7-9 to TRBJ2-7, with D possibly matching TRBD1 (6 bases). Trimming took off 3 bases at V and 4 bases at J, with 13 bases between the two ends. This CDR3 is built from 14 residues. Per germline, CDR1 SEHNR and CDR2 FQNEAQ (reference sequence). The CDR3 loop reads CASSFPGAAYEQYF. The CDR3 nucleotides read TGTGCCAGCAGCTTTCCAGGGGCGGCGTACGAGCAGTACTTC.

The chain uses TRBV7-6 and TRBJ2-5; D ambiguous. Germline V gives CDR1 SGHVS, CDR2 FNYEAQ. Trimming left V 4 bases short and J 4 bases short, with 16 bases between. The CDR3 contains 15 residues. The CDR3: CASSSGGSLAETQYF. CDR3 coding DNA: TGTGCCAGCAGCTCAGGTGGCTCCCTCGCAGAGACCCAGTACTTC.

The rearrangement joins TRBV15 to TRBJ2-1; TRBD2 might be the D (6 bases). The CDR3 consists of 14 residues. V lost 0 bases, J lost 9 bases, and 12 bases lay in between. Germline-derived CDR1 and CDR2 are LNHNV and YYDKDF (reference sequence). CDR3 in DNA: TGTGCCACCAGCAGAGACCAATTGGGGGGTGAGCAGTTCTTC. Translated: CATSRDQLGGEQFF.

V is TRBV24-1 and J is TRBJ2-1; D perhaps matches TRBD1 (6 bases). CDR3 length: 16 residues. CDR1 and CDR2 from the germline V gene are KGHDR and SFDVKD. Between the trimmed V and J ends, which lost 1 base and 5 bases, there was a span of 14 bases. This CDR3 is CATSDLRGIQNNEQFF. CDR3 nucleotide sequence: TGTGCCACCAGTGATTTAAGGGGGATCCAGAACAATGAGCAGTTCTTC.

This clonotype is a singleton in its sample. The rearrangement joins TRBV7-4 to TRBJ1-2; D gene uncertain. CDR1 is SGHVT, CDR2 SQSDAQ, per germline. V was trimmed by 5 bases and J by 13 bases, leaving 5 bases between them. The CDR3 is made up of 8 amino acids. The CDR3 sequence is CASSNLTF. Written as DNA, the CDR3 is TGTGCCAGCAGCAACCTCACCTTC.

The chain uses TRBV29-1 and TRBJ2-6; D is possibly TRBD1 (6 bases). The CDR3 is 19 residues long. The germline V gene encodes CDR1 SQVTM and CDR2 ANQGSEA. The ends were cut back, 1 base at V and 3 bases at J, with 22 bases in the middle. CDR3 residues: CSVEVRGRGMVSGANVLTF. As DNA, the CDR3 is TGCAGCGTTGAAGTAAGGGGCAGGGGTATGGTGAGTGGGGCCAACGTCCTGACTTTC.

This clonotype has at least ten counts. The chain combines TRBV6-1 with TRBJ2-2, with 9 bases lining up with TRBD1. This CDR3 region has 18 residues. Germline V gene lookup returns CDR1 MNHNS and CDR2 SASEGT. V shed 1 base and J 6 bases; nucleotides not matched to a gene: 12. CDR3 sequence reads: CASSEVIGGTGFSGELFF. In DNA form, the CDR3 reads TGTGCCAGCAGTGAAGTGATAGGGGGGACAGGGTTTTCCGGGGAGCTGTTTTTT.

This clonotype was picked up a small number of times. This chain connects TRBV6-2 or TRBV6-3 to TRBJ2-1; 9 bases align to TRBD2. Germline trimming cut 7 bases from V and 6 bases from J; bases unmatched to any gene: 13. CDR1 and CDR2 (germline): MNHEY, SVGEGT. The CDR3 totals 16 residues. CDR3 loop: CASIQAGGPRANEQFF. The CDR3 bases are TGTGCCAGCATTCAGGCGGGGGGGCCGAGGGCCAATGAGCAGTTCTTC.

J is TRBJ1-5 and V is TRBV12-3 or TRBV12-4; D might be TRBD1 (5 bases). The V end was cut by 0 bases, the J end by 5 bases, with 14 bases between. This CDR3 is built from 16 residues. The CDR3 sequence is CASSLAPQGLDQPQHF. CDR3 nucleotides: TGTGCCAGCAGTTTAGCGCCCCAGGGTCTGGATCAGCCCCAGCATTTT.

This clonotype occurred many times. The rearrangement uses TRBV7-6 and TRBJ1-6; 12 nucleotides match TRBD1. The CDR3 has 15 residues. Trimming removed 5 bases from V and 14 bases from J; junction bases left unmatched: 10. Germline V gene data show CDR1 as SGHVS and CDR2 as FNYEAQ. The CDR3 reads CASSRSGTGGETLHF. The DNA of the CDR3 is TGTGCCAGCAGCAGATCCGGGACAGGGGGCGAGACCCTCCACTTT.

This clonotype was found a few times. This sequence joins TRBV25-1 and TRBJ1-1; no reliable D call. The germline V gene has CDR1 MGHDK and CDR2 SYGVNS. Trimming stripped 1 base from V and 0 bases from J, with 15 bases between. The CDR3 sequence is 17 residues long. CDR3 protein: CASSEFLQSDMNTEAFF. Here the CDR3 DNA reads TGTGCCAGCAGTGAATTTTTACAGTCCGATATGAACACTGAAGCTTTCTTT.

This clonotype was picked up a small number of times. The chain couples TRBV5-4 to TRBJ2-5; 8 bases align to TRBD1. The V gene's germline CDR1 is SGHNT and CDR2 YYREEE (reference sequence). The CDR3 has 14 amino acids. J lost 4 bases, V lost 4 bases, and 6 bases had no gene match. The CDR3 sequence: CASSLDREGETQYF. CDR3 coding DNA: TGTGCCAGCAGCCTGGACAGGGAAGGAGAGACCCAGTACTTC. Using reference TRBV5-4 and TRBJ2-5 for the parts outside the CDR3, the full variable domain is ETGVTQSPTHLIKTRGQQVTLRCSSQSGHNTVSWYQQALGQGPQFIFQYYREEENGRGNFPPRFSGLQFPNYSSELNVNALELDDSALYLCASSLDREGETQYFGPGTRLLVL.

The rearrangement joins TRBV7-9 to TRBJ1-1; possibly TRBD1 for D (5 bases). The CDR3 has 12 residues. Deletions cut 5 bases from V and 7 bases from J, with 11 bases between. CDR1 and CDR2 from the germline V gene are SEHNR and FQNEAQ (reference sequence). The CDR3 bases are TGTGCCAGCAGCCCCAACAGGAATGAAGCTTTCTTT. Translating gives CASSPNRNEAFF.

With respect to this clonotype: This sequence may be a read error, since a much larger clone differs from it by one base. The rearrangement uses TRBV7-2 and TRBJ1-4; D might be TRBD1 (5 bases). Trimming left V 7 bases short and J 7 bases short, with 19 bases between. The CDR3 runs 15 residues. Germline CDR1 SGHTA, CDR2 FQGNSA. This chain's CDR3 is CASTPMTEGGEKLFF. DNA for the CDR3: TGTGCCAGCACCCCGATGACAGAGGGCGGTGAAAAACTGTTTTTT.

This clonotype was found many times. The chain recombines TRBV12-5 with TRBJ1-6, with 8 bases matching TRBD1. CDR1 is LGHNT, CDR2 FRNRAP, per germline. The V segment lost 4 bases and the J segment 7 bases; nucleotides outside the gene matches: 15. The CDR3 has 18 residues. As DNA, the CDR3 is TGTGCTAGTGGTTGGGATGGACAGGGCTTGAGCGTCAATTCACCCCTCCACTTT. Translated: CASGWDGQGLSVNSPLHF.